This paragraph covers one T cell receptor beta chain sequence. Its specificity is not known. This specimen includes other DNA sequences encoding the same CDR3. The assay was immunoSEQ multiplex PCR, and TCRdb's table has in-frame clones only and misses some. The sample consists of about 960,000 clones, about three quarters of them appearing once. This CDR3 is 13 amino acids long. V was shortened by 1 base and J by 3 bases, with 4 bases between the two germline ends. Germline V lookup: CDR1 SGHTA, CDR2 FQGNSA. The data are from a study of shared clonotypes between healthy human individuals. Study conclusions and caveats: Although depth was large, rarefaction showed that sequencing of the sorted subsets was incomplete.

Sequenced: memory CD4+ T cells sorted from blood. Indicated subset: CD45RA-negative fraction. V is TRBV7-2 and J is TRBJ2-1; no clear D gene. The receptor was derived from a man aged 18 to 30 in good health. The CDR3 reads CASSLGSYNEQFF. The CDR3 DNA reads TGTGCCAGCAGCTTAGGTAGCTACAATGAGCAGTTCTTC.